Following are 14 T cell receptor beta chains from one sample sequenced in a study of CD8+CD57+ T cells in acquired aplastic anemia. TCR beta VDJ and CDR3 profiling used genomic DNA as template. TCRdb called the reads again in MiXCR, with one record for every CDR3 protein. The sample has about 190,000 distinct CDR3 sequences, under 70% seen once. The source material was sorted CD4+, CD8+, or CD8+CD57+ T cells (not recorded which) from PBMCs. Receptor source: a human donor with severe aplastic anemia or a healthy control (not recorded which).

The V and J genes are TRBV19 and TRBJ2-7; 7 nucleotides agree with TRBD2. V was clipped by 1 base and J by 6 bases; unmatched bases: 6. Per the germline V gene, CDR1 is LNHDA and CDR2 is SQIVND (reference sequence). This CDR3 is 14 amino acids long. CDR3 amino acids: CASSIVGGSSEQYF. The CDR3 DNA sequence: TGTGCCAGTAGTATAGTCGGCGGGAGTAGCGAGCAGTACTTC.

The sample holds many counts of this clonotype. The J gene is TRBJ1-5, the V gene TRBV28, with D hard to call. The CDR3 has 18 amino acids. Trimming pared 7 bases from V and 2 bases from J, leaving 24 bases between. The germline gives CDR1 MDHEN, CDR2 SYDVKM. The CDR3 loop is CASTTLMGPLRGNQPQHF. CDR3 nucleotide sequence: TGTGCCAGCACCACCCTCATGGGCCCCTTGCGTGGCAATCAGCCCCAGCATTTT.

This chain links TRBV6-1 with TRBJ2-7; tentatively, D is TRBD1 or TRBD2 (5 bases each). Trimming removed 6 bases from V and 2 bases from J, with 11 bases in between. The CDR3 spans 13 residues. Germline V lookup: CDR1 MNHNS, CDR2 SASEGT. The CDR3 reads CASRRGPAYEQYF. The CDR3 DNA reads TGTGCCAGCAGAAGGGGACCTGCCTACGAGCAGTACTTC.

The chain combines TRBV7-2 with TRBJ1-2, with D unresolved. Germline V lookup: CDR1 SGHTA, CDR2 FQGNSA. V shed 1 base and J shed 4 bases, with 13 bases lying between them. CDR3 length equals 15 residues. CDR3 region: CASSLGRVRTYGYTF. The DNA for the CDR3 is TGTGCCAGCAGCTTAGGGCGGGTCCGGACCTATGGCTACACCTTC.

CDR3 sequence (DNA): TGCGCCAGCGGGCAGGGCTACATCACAGATACGCAGTATTTT. It translates to CASGQGYITDTQYF. The chain joins TRBV10-2 to TRBJ2-3; TRBD1 is a possible D gene (5 bases). The CDR3 spans 14 residues. CDR1 is WSHSY, CDR2 SAAADI, per germline. V lost 8 bases and J lost 2, with 14 bases in between.

The chain couples TRBV12-3 or TRBV12-4 to TRBJ2-1, with 8 bases aligning to TRBD2. The CDR3 is 15 amino acids. V was pared by 6 bases and J by 9 bases, with 13 bases of the junction left unmatched. Written as DNA, the CDR3 is TGTGCCAGCAGCGTGTCCGAGCGGGAGCAGGGTGAGCAGTTCTTC. It yields the protein CASSVSEREQGEQFF.

The genes are TRBV7-9 and TRBJ2-7, with no clear D. Germline V CDR1 and CDR2: SEHNR, FQNEAQ (reference sequence). The CDR3 is 11 residues long. The CDR3 nucleotides read TGTGCTCTGGCCGTCGGCGACGAGCAGTACTTC. This encodes CALAVGDEQYF.

The chain links TRBV7-8 to TRBJ1-5; no reliable D call. V was shortened by 2 bases and J by 0 bases, with 14 bases between the two germline ends. The CDR3 length is 17 residues. In germline, CDR1 is SGHVS, CDR2 FQNEAQ. This CDR3 reads CASSLRAGDYSNQPQHF. CDR3 DNA sequence: TGTGCCAGCAGCTTAAGGGCCGGGGATTATAGCAATCAGCCCCAGCATTTT.

This chain uses TRBV5-1 with TRBJ2-5; 7 positions match TRBD2. The germline CDR1 and CDR2 sequences are SGHRS and YFSETQ. Germline trimming cut 4 bases from V and 3 bases from J; bases unmatched to any gene: 9. The CDR3 covers 15 residues. CDR3 amino acids: CASSIGWGGEETQYF. The CDR3, as DNA: TGCGCCAGCAGCATCGGGTGGGGGGGTGAAGAGACCCAGTACTTC.

This chain uses TRBV2 with TRBJ2-5, with 8 bases aligning to TRBD2. V shed 4 bases and J 1 base; nucleotides not matched to a gene: 2. The germline CDR1 and CDR2 sequences are SNHLY and FYNNEI. CDR3 length: 14 amino acids. CDR3 loop: CASSVAGGQETQYF. CDR3 coding DNA: TGTGCCAGCAGTGTGGCGGGGGGCCAAGAGACCCAGTACTTC.

V usage is TRBV12-3 or TRBV12-4 and J usage is TRBJ1-5, with no clear D. Trimming cost V 6 bases and J 2 bases, with 11 bases left between them. The CDR3 spans 14 residues. CDR3 sequence: CASRPALGNQPQHF. In DNA, the CDR3 is TGTGCCAGCAGGCCCGCCCTTGGCAATCAGCCCCAGCATTTT.

CDR3 DNA sequence: TGTGCCAGCAGCTTAGCGACAGGGACCCCTGAAGCTTTCTTT. Amino acids: CASSLATGTPEAFF. The rearrangement uses TRBV11-3 and TRBJ1-1, with TRBD1 matching over 7 bases. V lost 1 base to trimming and J lost 6 bases; unmatched junction nucleotides: 5. This CDR3 comprises 14 residues. Germline CDR1 is SGHNT and CDR2 is YENEEA.

Remarks on this clonotype: Since the CDR3 does not end with the conserved phenylalanine or tryptophan, this likely comes from a read error. The limits of the CDR3 on the DNA are not certain, so only TCRdb's listed CDR3 is given. V and J are TRBV11-2 and TRBJ1-3; TRBD1 was called by the table and not checked on the DNA. The CDR3 length equals 10 residues, ends included. The germline gives CDR1 SGHAT, CDR2 FQNNGV. CDR3 protein: CASSRQTHSS.

Points on this clonotype: A single base separates this from a much larger clone, so it may be a read error. This chain uses TRBV9 with TRBJ2-6; 10 bases are a match to TRBD1. From germline, CDR1 is SGDLS and CDR2 YYNGEE. The CDR3 covers 20 residues. CDR3 bases: TGTGCCAGCAGTTACTCACCGACAGGGGGCATTCTCTCTGGGGTCAACGTCCTGACTTTC. Protein sequence: CASSYSPTGGILSGVNVLTF.